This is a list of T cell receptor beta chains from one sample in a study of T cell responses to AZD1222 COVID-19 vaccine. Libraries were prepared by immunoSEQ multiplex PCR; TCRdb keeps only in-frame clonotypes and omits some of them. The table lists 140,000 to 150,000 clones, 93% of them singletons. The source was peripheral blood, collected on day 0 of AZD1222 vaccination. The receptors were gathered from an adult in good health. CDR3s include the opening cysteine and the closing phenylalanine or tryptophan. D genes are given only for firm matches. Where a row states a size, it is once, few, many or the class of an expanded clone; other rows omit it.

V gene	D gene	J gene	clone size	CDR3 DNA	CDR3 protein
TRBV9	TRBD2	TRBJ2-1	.	TGTGCCAGCAGCGCCGGGACTAGCGATGTCAATGAGCAGTTCTTC	CASSAGTSDVNEQFF
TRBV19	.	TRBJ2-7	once	TGTGCCAGTAGTATGGGGGGGCGCAGGTACGAGCAGTACTTC	CASSMGGRRYEQYF
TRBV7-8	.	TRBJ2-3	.	TGTGCCAGCAGCCCCGGGGGGCGAACAGATACGCAGTATTTT	CASSPGGRTDTQYF
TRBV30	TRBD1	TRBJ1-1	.	TGTGCCTGGAGTACCCTCAGGGGGGGCACTGAAGCTTTCTTT	CAWSTLRGGTEAFF
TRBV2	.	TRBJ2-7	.	TGTGCCAGCAGTGCAGAAGCGGGCAGCTCCTACGAGCAGTACTTC	CASSAEAGSSYEQYF
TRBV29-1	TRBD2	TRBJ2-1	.	TGCAGCGTCCCGAATGGACTAGCGGGAGGTAATGAGCAGTTCTTC	CSVPNGLAGGNEQFF
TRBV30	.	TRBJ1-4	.	TGTGCCTGGAGTGCGACGGCAACTAATGAAAAACTGTTTTTT	CAWSATATNEKLFF
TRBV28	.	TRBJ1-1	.	TGTGCCAGCAGTTTATCAGGCAGGGTTAGAGGTGAAGCTTTCTTT	CASSLSGRVRGEAFF
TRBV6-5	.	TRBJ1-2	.	TGTGCCAGCGGGCGGTCCGTCGGGGGCTACACCTTC	CASGRSVGGYTF
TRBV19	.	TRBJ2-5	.	TGTGCCAGTAGTCGAGCAGGCCAAGAGACCCAGTACTTC	CASSRAGQETQYF
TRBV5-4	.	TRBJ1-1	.	TGTGCCAGCAGCCAAGAACTCTTGGGGGGAAAGAACACTGAAGCTTTCTTT	CASSQELLGGKNTEAFF
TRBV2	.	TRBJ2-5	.	TGTGCCAGCAGTGATGACAGCCAAGAGACCCAGTACTTC	CASSDDSQETQYF
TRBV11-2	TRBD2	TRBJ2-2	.	TGTGCCAGCAGCTTAGATCCGGCGCGGGAGGACAACACCGGGGAGCTGTTTTTT	CASSLDPAREDNTGELFF
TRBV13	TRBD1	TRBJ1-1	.	TGTGCCAGCAGCCACCACGGGCAGGGGGACACTGAAGCTTTCTTT	CASSHHGQGDTEAFF
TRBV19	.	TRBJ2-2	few	TGTGCCAGTAGTCTGGCGGCGAACACCGGGGAGCTGTTTTTT	CASSLAANTGELFF
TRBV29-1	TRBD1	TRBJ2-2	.	TGCAGCGTTAAAATAGGGGGCGCGGACACCGGGGAGCTGTTTTTT	CSVKIGGADTGELFF
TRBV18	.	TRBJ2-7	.	TGTGCCAGCTCACCCACGGGGGAGAGGAACGAGCAGTACTTC	CASSPTGERNEQYF
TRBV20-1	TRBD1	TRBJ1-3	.	TGCAGTGCTAGTGGACAGGGGGCAGAGAGGAGGGGAAACACCATATATTTT	CSASGQGAERRGNTIYF
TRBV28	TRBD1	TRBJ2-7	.	TGTGCCAGCAGTTTAAGGGGACAGACAACCTACGAGCAGTACTTC	CASSLRGQTTYEQYF
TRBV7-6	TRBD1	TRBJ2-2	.	TGTGCCAGCAGCTCTAGGGGACAGGACACCGGGGAGCTGTTTTTT	CASSSRGQDTGELFF
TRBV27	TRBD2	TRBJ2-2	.	TGTGCCAGCAGTTTTCTTTGGACTAGCGGGAGAGACACCGGGGAGCTGTTTTTT	CASSFLWTSGRDTGELFF
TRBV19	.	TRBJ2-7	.	TGTGCCAGTAGTATAGGGGCTCTCTACGAGCAGTACTTC	CASSIGALYEQYF
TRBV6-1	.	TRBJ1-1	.	TGTGCCAGCAGTGAACGTCGACAGAGTGAAGCTTTCTTT	CASSERRQSEAFF
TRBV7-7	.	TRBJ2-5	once	TGTGCCAGCAGCTTAGGACTTAGGGAGACCCAGTACTTC	CASSLGLRETQYF
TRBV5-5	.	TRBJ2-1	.	TGTGCCAGCAGCTTGTCGGCCAACAATGAGCAGTTCTTC	CASSLSANNEQFF
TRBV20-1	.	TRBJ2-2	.	TGCAGTGCTAGTCGCACGGGGGGCAGGGAAACCGGGGAGCTGTTTTTT	CSASRTGGRETGELFF
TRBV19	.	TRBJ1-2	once	TGTGCCAGTAGTTGGAGGGGCTATGGCTACACCTTC	CASSWRGYGYTF
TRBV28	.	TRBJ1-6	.	TGTGCCAGCAGTCCATTGACCCGGGGGTCAAATTCACCCCTCCACTTT	CASSPLTRGSNSPLHF
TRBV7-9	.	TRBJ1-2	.	TGTGCCAGCAGCATACAGGATTCCAACTATGGCTACACCTTC	CASSIQDSNYGYTF
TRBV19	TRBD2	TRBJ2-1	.	TGTGCCAGTAGTATAATCTGGACTAGCGGGACTAATGAGCAGTTCTTC	CASSIIWTSGTNEQFF
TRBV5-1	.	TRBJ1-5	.	TGCGCCAGCAGCTTGGGGCGGGGTCAGCCCCAGCATTTT	CASSLGRGQPQHF
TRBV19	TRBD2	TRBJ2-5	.	TGTGCCAGTAGTTCCCCCCGGACTAGCGGACAAGAGACCCAGTACTTC	CASSSPRTSGQETQYF
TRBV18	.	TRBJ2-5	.	TGTGCCAGCTCACGAATGGGGAGGGAGACCCAGTACTTC	CASSRMGRETQYF
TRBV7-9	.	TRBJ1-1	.	TGTGCCAGCAGCTCACCCGGGCCTGAAGCTTTCTTT	CASSSPGPEAFF
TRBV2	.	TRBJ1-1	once	TGTGCCAGTGCGGGACTGACGAACACTGAAGCTTTCTTT	CASAGLTNTEAFF
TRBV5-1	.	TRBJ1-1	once	TGCGCCAGCAGCTTGGAGGTTTCGAACACTGAAGCTTTCTTT	CASSLEVSNTEAFF
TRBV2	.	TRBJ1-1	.	TGTGCCAGCAATCCCTCGCGGGGGCTGGCTTTCTTT	CASNPSRGLAFF
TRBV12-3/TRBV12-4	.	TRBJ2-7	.	TGTGCCAGCAGTTTTGGGCTCTACGAGCAGTACTTC	CASSFGLYEQYF
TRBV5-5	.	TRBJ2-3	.	TGTGCCAGCACCCCTGGGCGGGAAGGTGATACGCAGTATTTT	CASTPGREGDTQYF
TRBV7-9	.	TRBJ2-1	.	TGTGCCAGCAGCTTAGGACTACCCACCTACAATGAGCAGTTCTTC	CASSLGLPTYNEQFF
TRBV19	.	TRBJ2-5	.	TGTGCCAGTAGTATCGGCTCGCAAGAGACCCAGTACTTC	CASSIGSQETQYF
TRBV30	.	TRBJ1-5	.	TGTGCCTGGAGTGACGGCTTCGGGCAGCCCCAGCATTTT	CAWSDGFGQPQHF
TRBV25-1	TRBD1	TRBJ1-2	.	TGTGCCAGCAGTGAATGGCGGACAGGGGGCGACTATGGCTACACCTTC	CASSEWRTGGDYGYTF
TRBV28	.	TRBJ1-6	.	TGTGCCAGCAGTTTAATCGGGGGGGATTCACCCCTCCACTTT	CASSLIGGDSPLHF
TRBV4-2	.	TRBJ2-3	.	TGTGCCAGCAGCCAAGATGCTAGCTTATCTGATACGCAGTATTTT	CASSQDASLSDTQYF